These 8 T cell receptor beta chains were sequenced from one sample in a study of T cell repertoires in cytomegalovirus infection (dated by TCRdb to 2018 to 2020). The treatment or condition label on this specimen signifies: in vitro stimulation with specific CMV peptide epitopes to enrich CMV-specific T cells. Sequencing was performed on an Illumina HiSeq 1500. The public reads were quality trimmed at Q25 with fastp and then assembled into clones with MiXCR by TCRdb, keeping productive beta chains. Under each unique CDR3 protein, matching rows form one entry showing the most common genes and DNA. The sample includes about 770,000 distinct CDR3 sequences, with about 27% observed a single time. Clones ranked in the top ten supply about an eighth of the sample. No antigen is known for these receptors. The sequences come from cultured CD8+ T cells from PBMCs, collected from culture after CMV antigen stimulation. The origin of the receptors is a human donor in good health (CMV status not recorded). Some clones in this sample may be carry-over from other donors' samples.

The sample holds many counts of this clonotype. Here the CDR3 reads CASSISGYYGYTF. As DNA, the CDR3 is TGTGCCAGTAGTATATCAGGATACTATGGCTACACCTTC. The rearrangement links TRBV19 to TRBJ1-2; no firm D call. The ends were cut back, 2 bases at V and 3 bases at J, with 7 bases in the middle. Germline CDR1 is LNHDA and CDR2 is SQIVND (reference sequence). This CDR3 spans 13 amino acids.

This clonotype was detected only a few times. The chain links TRBV5-4 to TRBJ1-1; D is unresolved. V lost 4 bases and J 0 bases, leaving 13 bases between the germline ends. The CDR3 is 15 amino acids. CDR1 is SGHNT, CDR2 YYREEE, per germline (reference sequence). CDR3 DNA sequence: TGTGCCAGCAGCCCTGAGGACTCGATGAACACTGAAGCTTTCTTT. Translating it yields CASSPEDSMNTEAFF.

V usage is TRBV19 and J usage is TRBJ2-5; 7 nucleotides align to TRBD1. Germline V gives CDR1 LNHDA, CDR2 SQIVND (reference sequence). The CDR3 is made up of 15 amino acids. Trimming at V came to 3 bases and at J to 5 bases, leaving 9 bases not matched to a gene. This CDR3 reads CASSMGFRGPETQYF. The CDR3 nucleotides read TGTGCCAGTAGTATGGGTTTTAGGGGGCCGGAGACCCAGTACTTC.

The J gene is TRBJ1-5, the V gene TRBV28; no firm D call. Germline assignment: CDR1 MDHEN and CDR2 SYDVKM. V shed 2 bases and J shed 0 bases, with 5 bases lying between them. CDR3 length: 14 amino acids. For the CDR3, the DNA is TGTGCCAGCAGTTTAGCCCATAGCAATCAGCCCCAGCATTTT. It codes for CASSLAHSNQPQHF.

This chain connects TRBV29-1 to TRBJ2-7, with 7 bases identical to TRBD2. Germline V CDR1 and CDR2: SQVTM, ANQGSEA. This CDR3 is 13 amino acids long. V lost 7 bases and J lost 1; bases outside the gene matches: 7. The CDR3 DNA follows: TGCAGCGGGCTAAGCGGGGAGTCCTACGAGCAGTACTTC. This gives the protein CSGLSGESYEQYF.

The chain combines TRBV7-6 with TRBJ2-1; 12 bases line up with TRBD2. With 4 bases clipped from V and 0 bases from J, the junction kept 4 bases outside the gene matches. The germline gives CDR1 SGHVS, CDR2 FNYEAQ. The CDR3 contains 17 residues. CDR3 coding DNA: TGTGCCAGCAGCTCCCTGGGACTAGCGGGCTCCTACAATGAGCAGTTCTTC. Amino acid sequence: CASSSLGLAGSYNEQFF.

This clonotype came up a few times. The chain employs TRBV11-1 and TRBJ2-7; D gene unclear. CDR1 SGHAT and CDR2 FQDESV come from the germline V gene (reference sequence). This CDR3 has 15 residues. V was pared by 0 bases and J by 3 bases, with 12 bases between. CDR3 residues: CASSLARTPSYEQYF. CDR3 bases: TGTGCCAGCAGCTTAGCGCGTACACCGAGCTACGAGCAGTACTTC.

This clonotype was detected only a few times. The gene calls are TRBV28 and TRBJ2-2; TRBD2 might be the D (5 bases). From germline, CDR1 is MDHEN and CDR2 SYDVKM. Trimming took off 6 bases at V and 7 bases at J, with 12 bases between the two ends. The CDR3 extends over 13 amino acids. The CDR3 nucleotides are TGTGCCAGCAGCCCCCGAGAGGGCGGGGAGCTGTTTTTT. Translating it yields CASSPREGGELFF.